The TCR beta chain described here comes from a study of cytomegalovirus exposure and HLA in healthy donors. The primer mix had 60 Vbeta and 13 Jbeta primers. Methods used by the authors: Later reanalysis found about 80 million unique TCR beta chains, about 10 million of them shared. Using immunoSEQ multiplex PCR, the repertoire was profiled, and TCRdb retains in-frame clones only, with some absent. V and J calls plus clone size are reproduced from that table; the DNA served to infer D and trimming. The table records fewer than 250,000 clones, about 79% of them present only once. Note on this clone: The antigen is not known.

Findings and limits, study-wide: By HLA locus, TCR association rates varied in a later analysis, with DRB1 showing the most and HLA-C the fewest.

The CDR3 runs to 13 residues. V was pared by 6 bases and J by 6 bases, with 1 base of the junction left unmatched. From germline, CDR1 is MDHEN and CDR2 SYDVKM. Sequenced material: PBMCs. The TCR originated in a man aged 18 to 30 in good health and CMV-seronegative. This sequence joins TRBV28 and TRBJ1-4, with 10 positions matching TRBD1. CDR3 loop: CASRGTGDEKLFF. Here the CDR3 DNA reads TGTGCCAGCAGGGGGACAGGGGATGAAAAACTGTTTTTT.